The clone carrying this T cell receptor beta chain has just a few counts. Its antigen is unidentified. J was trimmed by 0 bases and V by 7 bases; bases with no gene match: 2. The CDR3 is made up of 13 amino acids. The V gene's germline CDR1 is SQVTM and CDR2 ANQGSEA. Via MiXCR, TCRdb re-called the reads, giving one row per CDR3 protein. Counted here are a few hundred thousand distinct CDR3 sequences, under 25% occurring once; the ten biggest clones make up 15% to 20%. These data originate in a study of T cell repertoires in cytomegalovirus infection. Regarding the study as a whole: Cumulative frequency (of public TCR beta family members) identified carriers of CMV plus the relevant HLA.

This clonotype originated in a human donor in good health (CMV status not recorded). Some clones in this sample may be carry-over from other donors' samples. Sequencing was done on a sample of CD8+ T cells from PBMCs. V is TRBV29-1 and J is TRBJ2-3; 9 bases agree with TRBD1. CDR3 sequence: CSGTGESTDTQYF. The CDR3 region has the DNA TGCAGCGGGACAGGGGAGAGCACAGATACGCAGTATTTT.